The 13 T cell receptor beta chains given below trace back to one sample, sequenced in a study of human T cells and chemical hapten exposure. Stated time point: patch test 2, 6 weeks after DPC sensitization. Treatment: therapeutic diphenylcyclopropenone sensitization with weekly scalp DPC. MiXCR, applied by TCRdb to the RACE reads, yields one record per CDR3 protein. The sample lists tens of thousands of distinct CDR3 sequences, 8.5% occurring once. The specimen comprised whole blood, sampled in connection with sensitization to the hapten diphenylcyclopropenone (DPC). The receptors here all came from a woman between 45 and 60 years old with alopecia areata. Some clones in this sample may be carry-over from other donors' samples.

This clonotype has a count of ten or more. The chain carries TRBV12-3 or TRBV12-4 and TRBJ1-1; 8 bases line up with TRBD1. The CDR3 totals 15 residues. J lost 6 bases, V lost 3 bases, and 9 bases had no gene match. CDR3 DNA: TGTGCCAGCAGTTTCATGCAGGGGGCGATTTCTGAAGCTTTCTTT. As protein: CASSFMQGAISEAFF.

The chain carries TRBV4-1 and TRBJ2-3; unclear D gene. Germline V gene data show CDR1 as MGHRA and CDR2 as YSYEKL. Trimming cost V 3 bases and J 0 bases, with 10 bases left between them. This CDR3 has 15 amino acids. The CDR3 DNA reads TGCGCCAGCAGCCAGGAGATCGCTAGCACAGATACGCAGTATTTT. Amino acid sequence: CASSQEIASTDTQYF.

The J gene is TRBJ2-5, the V gene TRBV20-1; 7 bases agree with TRBD2. This CDR3 has 14 residues. V lost 0 bases to trimming and J lost 4 bases; unmatched junction nucleotides: 5. Germline values: CDR1 DFQATT, CDR2 SNEGSKA (reference sequence). The CDR3 coding sequence is TGCAGTGCTAGAGATCGCCTAGCGGCAGAGACCCAGTACTTC. Translation: CSARDRLAAETQYF.

This clonotype was counted at least ten times. The chain uses TRBV20-1 and TRBJ2-1; the match to TRBD1 covers 7 bases. The CDR3 has 13 amino acids. With 0 bases clipped from V and 10 bases from J, the junction kept 6 bases outside the gene matches. Per the germline V gene, CDR1 is DFQATT and CDR2 is SNEGSKA (reference sequence). The CDR3: CSARDPPDREQFF. The CDR3, as DNA: TGCAGTGCTAGAGATCCCCCGGACAGGGAGCAGTTCTTC.

This clonotype appeared once. V gene TRBV6-6 combines with J gene TRBJ2-1, with 7 bases lining up with TRBD1. J lost 9 bases, V lost 6 bases, and 11 bases had no gene match. This CDR3 spans 14 amino acids. Germline loops: CDR1 MNHNY, CDR2 SVGAGI (reference sequence). CDR3 nucleotides: TGTGCCAGCAGATTCCCGGGACAGCAACGTGAGCAGTTCTTC. It encodes CASRFPGQQREQFF.

The chain employs TRBV28 and TRBJ1-3, with TRBD1 matching 7 bases. CDR1 is MDHEN, CDR2 SYDVKM, per germline. This CDR3 region has 19 residues. J was trimmed by 2 bases and V by 2 bases; bases with no gene match: 15. CDR3 coding DNA: TGTGCCAGCAGTTTACTTAACAGGGGCTTTGAAAGGACTGGAAACACCATATATTTT. Translating it yields CASSLLNRGFERTGNTIYF.

Only a few counts were recorded for this clonotype. J is TRBJ2-7 and V is TRBV6-1; TRBD2 is a possible D gene (7 bases). The CDR3 is 14 residues long. Trimming took off 6 bases at V and 4 bases at J, with 16 bases between the two ends. Germline CDR1 is MNHNS and CDR2 is SASEGT. CDR3 region: CASRIGGVRYEQYF. The DNA for the CDR3 is TGTGCCAGCAGGATAGGGGGGGTCAGGTACGAGCAGTACTTC.

This chain connects TRBV5-8 to TRBJ2-3; a weak D match, TRBD2 (7 bases). With 5 bases removed from V and 2 bases from J, the gap between germline ends came to 12 bases. The CDR3 totals 14 residues. The germline gives CDR1 SGHTS, CDR2 YDEGEE. This CDR3 is CASRGGLPTDTQYF. CDR3 DNA: TGTGCCAGCAGGGGGGGGCTACCCACAGATACGCAGTATTTT.

This clonotype has only a few counts. This chain joins TRBV7-2 and TRBJ2-2, with D unclear. With 3 bases removed from V and 4 bases from J, the gap between germline ends came to 6 bases. The germline CDR1 and CDR2 sequences are SGHTA and FQGNSA. This CDR3 contains 13 residues. CDR3 sequence (DNA): TGTGCCAGCAGCTTGGACCTCACCGGGGAGCTGTTTTTT. Residues: CASSLDLTGELFF.

This clonotype was recorded a few times. The V call is TRBV24-1, the J call TRBJ2-1; 7 nucleotides agree with TRBD2. Per germline, CDR1 KGHDR and CDR2 SFDVKD. The CDR3 is 18 residues long. V lost 2 bases and J lost 2; bases outside the gene matches: 11. CDR3 sequence (DNA): TGTGCCACCAGTGATTCCTGGAGCGGGAATAGCGCCTACAATGAGCAGTTCTTC. Its translation: CATSDSWSGNSAYNEQFF.

This clonotype is categorized as hyperexpanded. The chain carries TRBV12-3 or TRBV12-4 and TRBJ1-5, with 7 bases aligning to TRBD1. Unmatched junction bases numbered 4, after V lost 0 bases and J lost 5 bases. The CDR3 consists of 15 residues. The CDR3 loop is CASSLATGRHQPQHF. CDR3 in DNA: TGTGCCAGCAGTTTAGCGACAGGGCGACATCAGCCCCAGCATTTT.

The V call is TRBV7-9, the J call TRBJ1-3; D uncertain. The V and J ends lost 1 base and 0 bases respectively, with 10 bases between them. The germline V gene has CDR1 SEHNR and CDR2 FQNEAQ (reference sequence). This CDR3 is 16 amino acids long. This CDR3 reads CASSLGLWSSGNTIYF. The DNA of the CDR3 is TGTGCCAGCAGCTTAGGTCTGTGGTCCTCTGGAAACACCATATATTTT.

The chain combines TRBV20-1 with TRBJ2-3, with 10 bases aligning to TRBD2. The CDR3 covers 15 residues. V lost 4 bases, J lost 4 bases, and 8 bases stayed unmatched. Germline V gene lookup returns CDR1 DFQATT and CDR2 SNEGSKA (reference sequence). The DNA of the CDR3 is TGCAGTGCTACAAGCGGGGGGGCCTGGGCAGATACGCAGTATTTT. Protein sequence: CSATSGGAWADTQYF.